The clone carrying this T cell receptor (beta chain) is a singleton in its sample. The same CDR3 also results from other DNA sequences found in this sample. Looked up from germline, CDR1 is ENHRY and CDR2 is SYGVKD. The CDR3 runs 13 residues. The V gene lost 8 bases and the J gene lost 4 bases, with 13 bases spanning the gap. This entry comes from a study of shared clonotypes between healthy human individuals. At the level of the study: Three CD4 naive, three CD4 memory, two CD8 naive and one CD8 memory plate were used per donor.

The authors ran the assay at deep level. Here immunoSEQ multiplex PCR was the method, and the copy in TCRdb shows in-frame clones only, minus some. The table includes 2.5 million or so clones, roughly nine tenths detected once. The chain links TRBV10-3 to TRBJ2-3, with D tentatively TRBD1 (7 bases). Sample: naive CD4+ T cells sorted from blood. Subset meaning: CD45RA+ positively selected. The sequence came from a man younger than 30 in good health. The CDR3 region has the DNA TGTGCCATCGAGGCAGGGGGGCCAGATACGCAGTATTTT. It is translated as CAIEAGGPDTQYF.